This TCR beta chain stems from a study of CD8 T cells in Susac syndrome. The RNA input was about 0.5 to 1 ug, and it was reverse transcribed with random hexamers. In TCRdb, the immunoSEQ multiplex PCR reads were re-called with MiXCR into one record per CDR3 protein. The table shows hundreds of thousands of distinct CDR3 sequences, with around 93% occurring only once. Details on this clonotype: The germline gene is not matched at one end of the junction; a read error may be the cause.

The CDR3 runs 17 residues. V gene TRBV12-3 or TRBV12-4 combines with J gene TRBJ2-6; 8 bases align to TRBD1. This clonotype was sampled from a human donor with multiple sclerosis. Sequenced: CD4+ T cells from PBMCs. CDR3: CASSPPRTGPGANVPTF. CDR3 sequence (DNA): TGTGCCAGCAGCCCACCTAGGACAGGGCCCGGGGCCAACGTCCCGACTTTC.